This T cell receptor beta chain is drawn from a study of radiotherapy plus CTLA-4 blockade in lung cancer. Measured with immunoSEQ multiplex PCR; TCRdb has only the in-frame clones, and not every one. Of about 94,000 clones listed, roughly 80% are singletons. Germline V lookup: CDR1 SEHNR, CDR2 FQNEAQ (reference sequence). The CDR3 runs 12 residues. The sample holds a few counts of this clone. One end of the junction fails to match germline, which may point to a read error. Focal radiation with ipilimumab CTLA-4 blockade was given to patients with chemo-refractory metastatic non-small-cell lung cancer.

The sequenced sample was peripheral blood, obtained from a patient treated with radiotherapy plus ipilimumab. The sequence came from a human donor with non-small cell lung cancer that progressed on radiotherapy plus ipilimumab. The chain is built from TRBV7-9 and TRBJ1-4; possible D gene TRBD1, 6 bases. CDR3 DNA: TGTGCCAGCAGCTTAGATGGGACACCTTTCTCTTTT. Translated, it gives CASSLDGTPFSF.